These 10 T cell receptor beta chains came from one sample sequenced in a study of T cell responses to AZD1222 COVID-19 vaccine. Generated by immunoSEQ multiplex PCR, the TCRdb table keeps only in-frame clones and is missing some. This table has around 110,000 clones, about 91% appearing once. Sequencing used peripheral blood, obtained on day 0 of AZD1222 vaccination. Receptors originate from an adult in good health.

The gene calls are TRBV28 and TRBJ1-1; maybe TRBD1 (5 bases). The V and J ends lost 3 bases and 1 base respectively, with 9 bases between them. The length of the CDR3 is 14 residues. The germline V gene encodes CDR1 MDHEN and CDR2 SYDVKM. The CDR3 loop reads CASSLGTGNTEAFF. The CDR3 nucleotides are TGTGCCAGCAGTTTGGGGACCGGGAACACTGAAGCTTTCTTT. The full variable domain, rest sourced from reference TRBV28 and TRBJ1-1, is DVKVTQSSRYLVKRTGEKVFLECVQDMDHENMFWYRQDPGLGLRLIYFSYDVKMKEKGDIPEGYSVSREKKERFSLILESASTNQTSMYLCASSLGTGNTEAFFGQGTRLTVV.

The gene calls are TRBV6-1 and TRBJ2-5, with TRBD1 matching over 7 bases. In germline, CDR1 is MNHNS, CDR2 SASEGT. The CDR3 totals 14 residues. The J segment lost 5 bases and the V segment lost 3 bases, leaving 6 bases of the junction unmatched. The CDR3 DNA reads as TGTGCCAGCAGTGACAGTGACAGGGAGGAGACCCAGTACTTC. Amino acids: CASSDSDREETQYF.

V is TRBV6-5 and J is TRBJ1-2, with D maybe TRBD1 (6 bases). With 7 bases removed from V and 10 bases from J, the gap between germline ends came to 13 bases. The germline gives CDR1 MNHEY, CDR2 SVGAGI. The CDR3 is made up of 11 amino acids. CDR3 nucleotide sequence: TGTGCCAGCATGGAACAGGGAGTCTACACCTTC. It encodes CASMEQGVYTF.

The rearrangement joins TRBV19 to TRBJ2-1, with 13 bases fitting TRBD2. The germline V gene has CDR1 LNHDA and CDR2 SQIVND (reference sequence). This CDR3 contains 16 residues. Germline trimming cut 7 bases from V and 8 bases from J; bases unmatched to any gene: 11. DNA for the CDR3: TGTGCCAGTAATCCTTCCGGGACTAGCGGGGCCTATGAGCAGTTCTTC. It codes for CASNPSGTSGAYEQFF.

The sample holds a few counts of this clone. The chain couples TRBV6-6 to TRBJ1-5; D is possibly TRBD1 (5 bases). The CDR3 is 15 residues long. CDR1 and CDR2 (germline): MNHNY, SVGAGI (reference sequence). The V and J ends lost 4 bases and 0 bases respectively, with 10 bases between them. CDR3 DNA sequence: TGTGCCAGCAGTTGGGGACGGGATAGCAATCAGCCCCAGCATTTT. This encodes CASSWGRDSNQPQHF.

This clone occurred a few times. The chain is built from TRBV4-1 and TRBJ1-4; 9 positions match TRBD1. V lost 6 bases, J lost 8 bases, and 16 bases stayed unmatched. CDR1 and CDR2 (germline): MGHRA, YSYEKL. CDR3 length: 17 amino acids. For the CDR3, the DNA is TGCGCCAGCAGTCCATTGGGACAGGGTGCCGGGGGGGAAAAACTGTTTTTT. Protein product: CASSPLGQGAGGEKLFF.

The CDR3: CASRFGTSGFTDTQYF. CDR3 bases: TGTGCCAGCAGATTCGGGACTAGCGGGTTCACAGATACGCAGTATTTT. The chain couples TRBV3-1 (or the pseudogene TRBV3-2) to TRBJ2-3; 12 bases align to TRBD2. J gave up 2 bases and V 6 bases, and 6 bases lay outside the gene matches. CDR1 is LGHDT and CDR2 is YNNKEL in the germline V gene (reference sequence). This CDR3 is built from 16 residues.

The J gene is TRBJ1-2, the V gene TRBV5-4; D gene unclear. The germline gives CDR1 SGHNT, CDR2 YYREEE (reference sequence). CDR3 size: 13 residues. The germline V and J ends were trimmed by 6 bases and 8 bases, with 17 bases remaining between them. CDR3 bases: TGTGCCAGCACCCCCGAAAGGGCTGGGGGCTACACCTTC. It is translated as CASTPERAGGYTF.

The rearrangement links TRBV6-5 to TRBJ2-3; D possibly corresponds to TRBD2 (5 bases). CDR1 is MNHEY, CDR2 SVGAGI, per germline. V dropped 0 bases and J dropped 6 bases, with 13 bases sitting between them. The CDR3 has 15 residues. CDR3 coding DNA: TGTGCCAGCAGTTACTCGACCGGGGTTCGGGATACGCAGTATTTT. This gives the protein CASSYSTGVRDTQYF.

V is TRBV19 and J is TRBJ1-2; TRBD1 is a possible D gene (6 bases). Germline CDR1 LNHDA, CDR2 SQIVND (reference sequence). The CDR3 loop spans 16 amino acids. The V gene lost 3 bases and the J gene lost 5 bases, with 19 bases spanning the gap. The CDR3 sequence: CASSITGTPWGYGYTF. The CDR3 DNA sequence: TGTGCCAGTAGTATCACCGGGACACCGTGGGGGTATGGCTACACCTTC.